The 6 T cell receptor beta chains presented below share a single source sample, sequenced in a study of cytomegalovirus exposure and HLA in healthy donors. PCR amplification relied on 60 Vbeta primers (plus 13 Jbeta primers). The table came from immunoSEQ multiplex PCR; TCRdb's copy has only in-frame clones and leaves some out. Altogether under 170,000 clones are present, roughly 78% being singletons, with the ten largest covering roughly 6.7%. Material for sequencing was PBMCs. Receptors originate from a man in his forties or fifties in good health and CMV-seropositive.

The chain combines TRBV9 with TRBJ2-3; perhaps TRBD1 as D (5 bases). This CDR3 is 12 amino acids long. CDR1 and CDR2 from the germline V gene are SGDLS and YYNGEE. V lost 7 bases to trimming and J lost 5 bases, with 11 bases between them. The CDR3 here is CASGQGGDTQYF. CDR3 in DNA: TGTGCCAGCGGGCAGGGCGGAGATACGCAGTATTTT.

The chain carries TRBV19 and TRBJ2-1; 9 nucleotides match TRBD2. This CDR3 region has 15 residues. V shed 5 bases, J shed 5 bases, and the junction held 7 bases outside the gene matches. Germline assignment: CDR1 LNHDA and CDR2 SQIVND (reference sequence). CDR3 protein: CASSDNKREDNEQFF. The DNA of the CDR3 is TGTGCCAGTAGTGACAATAAGCGGGAGGACAATGAGCAGTTCTTC.

The V gene is TRBV4-1, the J gene TRBJ2-7, with a possible D match to TRBD2 (6 bases). V gave up 1 base and J gave up 6 bases, with 13 bases separating them. Germline V gives CDR1 MGHRA, CDR2 YSYEKL. The CDR3 spans 14 residues. CDR3 DNA sequence: TGCGCCAGCAGCCAAGCCGTACGTAGCGGCGAGCAGTACTTC. Amino acid sequence: CASSQAVRSGEQYF.

The chain has TRBV5-1 and TRBJ2-2; 10 nucleotides align to TRBD1. The CDR3 has 16 residues. J lost 3 bases, V lost 1 base, and 3 bases had no gene match. CDR1 is SGHRS and CDR2 is YFSETQ in the germline V gene. The CDR3 protein is CASSLRTGGDTGELFF. In DNA, the CDR3 is TGCGCCAGCAGCTTGCGGACAGGGGGGGACACCGGGGAGCTGTTTTTT.

The rearrangement joins TRBV5-4 to TRBJ1-2; 10 bases line up with TRBD1. J lost 3 bases, V lost 5 bases, and 10 bases had no gene match. The germline V gene has CDR1 SGHNT and CDR2 YYREEE (reference sequence). There are 16 residues in the CDR3. DNA of the CDR3: TGTGCCAGCAGACTGTCTATGGACAGGGGGGACTATGGCTACACCTTC. It specifies CASRLSMDRGDYGYTF.

The rearrangement links TRBV18 to TRBJ2-7; D is possibly TRBD1 (6 bases). Trimming removed 2 bases at V and 5 bases at J, with 16 bases between. Germline-derived CDR1 and CDR2 are KGHSH and LQKENI. There are 15 residues in the CDR3. This CDR3 reads CASSPAGVHGHEQYF. In DNA, the CDR3 is TGTGCCAGCTCACCAGCAGGGGTCCATGGTCACGAGCAGTACTTC.